This TCR beta chain was observed in a study of radiotherapy plus CTLA-4 blockade in lung cancer (dated by TCRdb to 2017 to 2018). Looking at the study overall: Objective responses were observed in 18% of enrolled patients, and disease control was achieved in about 32%. Broad study findings and their caveats: The strongest predictors of response were reported to be early dynamic shifts in blood T cell clones along with a rise in serum interferon-beta following radiation. After treatment with radiotherapy and ipilimumab, TCR clones that came from tumors expanded in the peripheral blood.

Comment on this clone: Its antigen specificity is not known. No base quality values were provided; no much bigger clone lies one nucleotide off.

Libraries were made using the immunoSEQ multiplex PCR assay. This immuneACCESS table, as held by TCRdb, lists in-frame sequences with V and J called but not all clones. Of the missing ones, under half trace to an unresolved V gene in checked studies; the others have no known cause. Counted in this sample were 81,000 or so clones; under 80% of them appeared once. The ten largest account for roughly 20% of the sample. The CDR3 has 15 amino acids, counting the end cysteine and phenylalanine. Only CDR3 DNA remains: 45 bases, in frame from the first base. Per the germline V gene, MNHNS is the CDR1 and SASEGT is the CDR2. Relative to germline, V is 4 bases shorter and J is 2 bases shorter, with 12 bases between their ends. The study evaluated CTLA-4 blockade (ipilimumab) given together with focal radiation therapy in patients who had chemo-refractory metastatic non-small-cell lung cancer.

Source: peripheral blood, taken from a patient treated with radiotherapy plus ipilimumab. The sequence derives from a human donor with non-small cell lung cancer whose response to radiotherapy plus ipilimumab could not be evaluated. Some clones in this sample may be carry-over from other donors' samples. The chain links TRBV6-1 with TRBJ1-5; the D gene is not confidently resolved. The DNA sequence is as follows: TGTGCCAGCAGTGGACTTGGGAGGGGCAATCAGCCCCAGCATTTT. This sequence encodes CASSGLGRGNQPQHF.